This T cell receptor (beta chain) was sequenced during a study of circulating tumor DNA in untreated peripheral T-cell lymphoma. Study-wide results and caveats: In about 80% of patients, tumor-specific clonotypes were identified.

Profiling relied on immunoSEQ multiplex PCR, and the TCRdb table lists in-frame clones only, not all of them. The data show more than 9,000 clones, around 74% seen once. This tumor tissue came from a pretreatment baseline collection. Only a few counts were recorded for this clone. What it binds is unknown. The CDR3 spans 15 residues. The germline V and J ends were trimmed by 0 bases and 4 bases, with 12 bases remaining between them. Germline assignment: CDR1 LGHNT and CDR2 FRNRAP. The J gene is TRBJ1-2, the V gene TRBV12-5; unclear D gene. The receptor comes from a human donor with peripheral T-cell lymphoma. The sequenced sample was tumor tissue. The CDR3 nucleotides read TGTGCTAGTGGTTTGGTACCTCCTGGGAGCTATGGCTACACCTTC. This gives the protein CASGLVPPGSYGYTF.